This TCR beta chain was captured by sequencing in a study of blood T cell repertoires in COVID-19. Overall study context: Collection of acute and convalescent COVID-19 samples took place in the United States, Italy and Spain. From T cells, B-cell-depleted T cells, or PBMCs came the material, which was cDNA or gDNA.

In Seattle, patients joined the study during active infection and were tracked longitudinally. In the authors' workflow: The assay estimated nucleated cells by amplifying reference gene primers. Assay used: immunoSEQ multiplex PCR; TCRdb lists only in-frame clones, some missing. V and J calls and clone size are given by that table; D and trimming were obtained from the DNA. The repertoire consists of around 210,000 clones, with 65% to 90% occurring once and the leading ten covering 5.1%. In germline, CDR1 is GTSNPN, CDR2 SVGIG (reference sequence). The V end lost 3 bases, the J end lost 8 bases, and 16 bases lay between the germline ends. The CDR3 sequence is 13 residues long.

The rearrangement joins TRBV30 to TRBJ1-2; possible D gene TRBD1, 5 bases. The specimen was peripheral blood. The TCR originated in a man aged 50 to 59 with COVID-19, enrolled during active disease. The CDR3 sequence is CAWSLNPGGGYTF. For the CDR3, the DNA is TGTGCCTGGAGCCTAAACCCCGGGGGAGGCTACACCTTC.